These 23 T cell receptor beta chains originate from one sample sequenced in a study of control samples from healthy donors and cancer patients. Produced via immunoSEQ multiplex PCR; TCRdb's table is partial and in-frame only. The sample yields about 12,000 clones, around nine tenths seen once. Sequencing was performed on formalin-fixed, paraffin-embedded tissue. The receptors were sampled from a male donor with melanoma.

This chain uses TRBV7-9 with TRBJ2-1; 13 bases map to TRBD2. The germline gives CDR1 SEHNR, CDR2 FQNEAQ (reference sequence). The CDR3 consists of 18 residues. V dropped 4 bases and J dropped 7; count of bases not matched to a gene: 13. The CDR3 sequence is CASSYPPRLAGGENEQFF. In nucleotides, the CDR3 is TGTGCCAGCAGCTATCCTCCGAGACTAGCGGGAGGAGAAAATGAGCAGTTCTTC.

V and J are TRBV19 and TRBJ2-6; TRBD1 agrees at 8 bases. Germline V lookup: CDR1 LNHDA, CDR2 SQIVND (reference sequence). V gave up 1 base and J gave up 0 bases; unmatched junction bases: 11. CDR3 length equals 20 residues. The CDR3 protein is CASSIGYRGTSHSGANVLTF. The CDR3 bases are TGTGCCAGTAGTATAGGGTACAGGGGGACCTCCCACTCTGGGGCCAACGTCCTGACTTTC. The complete variable domain, with remaining parts taken from reference TRBV19 and TRBJ2-6, reads DGGITQSPKYLFRKEGQNVTLSCEQNLNHDAMYWYRQDPGQGLRLIYYSQIVNDFQKGDIAEGYSVSREKKESFPLTVTSAQKNPTAFYLCASSIGYRGTSHSGANVLTFGAGSRLTVL.

This clone occurred a few times. The rearrangement joins TRBV11-2 to TRBJ2-1; 9 positions agree with TRBD2. There are 19 residues in the CDR3. The J segment lost 7 bases and the V segment lost 5 bases, leaving 21 bases of the junction unmatched. Looked up from germline, CDR1 is SGHAT and CDR2 is FQNNGV. This CDR3 is CASSPHRGAAGGLGNEQFF. The CDR3 DNA sequence: TGTGCCAGCAGCCCGCACCGGGGGGCGGCGGGAGGGCTCGGGAATGAGCAGTTCTTC. Looking up the rest from reference TRBV11-2 and TRBJ2-1 gives the full variable domain: EAGVAQSPRYKIIEKRQSVAFWCNPISGHATLYWYQQILGQGPKLLIQFQNNGVVDDSQLPKDRFSAERLKGVDSTLKIQPAKLEDSAVYLCASSPHRGAAGGLGNEQFFGPGTRLTVL.

This clone has just one count. This chain joins TRBV11-3 and TRBJ1-6; D unresolved. Per the germline V gene, CDR1 is SGHNT and CDR2 is YENEEA. The CDR3 loop spans 15 amino acids. The germline V and J ends were trimmed by 0 bases and 9 bases, with 12 bases remaining between them. CDR3 nucleotide sequence: TGTGCCAGCAGCTTAGATGTGGGCCCGGGTTCACCCCTCCACTTT. This translates into CASSLDVGPGSPLHF.

V and J are TRBV12-2 and TRBJ2-7; TRBD2, as called in the table, went unchecked against the DNA. TRBV12-2 is reported as a pseudogene. The CDR3 loop spans 16 amino acids. DNA for the CDR3: TGTGCAAGTCGCTTTAGACTAGCGGGAGTTTCCTACGAGCAGTACGTC. This encodes CASRFRLAGVSYEQYV.

The CDR3 bases are TGTGCCAGCAGTTACGGACAGGGTGCCTACGAGCAGTACTTC. It codes for CASSYGQGAYEQYF. This sequence joins TRBV6-5 and TRBJ2-7, with 8 nucleotides matching TRBD1. The trim removed 2 bases at V and 2 bases at J, leaving 2 bases unmatched. This CDR3 is 14 amino acids long. Germline V CDR1 and CDR2: MNHEY, SVGAGI.

The V call is TRBV1, the J call TRBJ2-7; the table gives TRBD2 as D, unverified against the DNA. TRBV1 has pseudogene status. This CDR3 is 15 amino acids long. CDR3: CTSSQGLAGETEQYV. CDR3 DNA sequence: TGCACCAGCAGCCAAGGCCTAGCGGGAGAAACCGAGCAGTACGTC.

This chain connects TRBV27 to TRBJ1-1; D is unclear. Germline V gene data show CDR1 as MNHEY and CDR2 as SMNVEV (reference sequence). This CDR3 contains 12 residues. Deletions cut 3 bases from V and 8 bases from J, with 10 bases between. CDR3 sequence reads: CASSFWELEAFF. CDR3 coding DNA: TGTGCCAGCAGTTTTTGGGAACTGGAAGCTTTCTTT.

The rearrangement joins TRBV12-3 or TRBV12-4 to TRBJ1-2, with a possible D match to TRBD1 (5 bases). Trimming took 6 bases from V and 2 from J, leaving 10 bases between them. This CDR3 contains 13 residues. The CDR3 region is CASRLTGNYGYTF. The CDR3 DNA reads TGTGCCAGCAGGCTTACAGGAAACTATGGCTACACCTTC.

The chain joins TRBV14 to TRBJ1-2; D remains ambiguous. This CDR3 contains 14 residues. The germline gives CDR1 SGHDN, CDR2 FVKESK. V was pared by 1 base and J by 3 bases, with 9 bases between. The CDR3 DNA follows: TGTGCCAGCAGCCAAGCCGGACTACACTATGGCTACACCTTC. Amino acid sequence: CASSQAGLHYGYTF.

In regard to this clone: The junction and the germline gene differ at one end; a read error may be behind it. This chain connects TRBV4-2 to TRBJ1-6; the D gene is possibly TRBD1 (5 bases). Germline V gene data show CDR1 as LGHNA and CDR2 as YNFKEQ. The CDR3 runs to 15 residues. The CDR3 here is CASSQEAGMSAPLHF. DNA for the CDR3: TGTGCCAGCAGCCAAGAAGCAGGGATGAGTGCACCCCTTCACTTT.

This clone has just a few counts. The chain recombines TRBV19 with TRBJ2-7, with TRBD2 matching over 12 bases. CDR3 size: 14 residues. Trimming took 7 bases from V and 7 from J; bases not matched to a gene: 8. CDR1 is LNHDA, CDR2 SQIVND, per germline (reference sequence). The CDR3 is CASTRLAGEGEQYF. For the CDR3, the DNA is TGTGCCAGTACCAGACTAGCGGGAGAGGGAGAGCAGTACTTC.

V usage is TRBV7-2 and J usage is TRBJ2-1; D gene uncertain. The germline V gene has CDR1 SGHTA and CDR2 FQGNSA. Trimming took 1 base from V and 9 from J, leaving 10 bases between them. This CDR3 is built from 13 residues. Written as DNA, the CDR3 is TGTGCCAGCAGCTTAGGTTCAGGTGGTGAGCAGTTCTTC. Its translation: CASSLGSGGEQFF. Filled out from reference TRBV7-2 and TRBJ2-1, the complete variable domain reads GAGVSQSPSNKVTEKGKDVELRCDPISGHTALYWYRQSLGQGLEFLIYFQGNSAPDKSGLPSDRFSAERTGGSVSTLTIQRTQQEDSAVYLCASSLGSGGEQFFGPGTRLTVL.

The rearrangement links TRBV18 to TRBJ2-5; 14 bases map to TRBD2. CDR1 is KGHSH, CDR2 LQKENI, per germline. This CDR3 is 21 amino acids long. V lost 4 bases to trimming and J lost 2 bases; unmatched junction nucleotides: 18. CDR3 in amino acids: CASSRQTSGTSGSPGQETQYF. CDR3 nucleotides: TGTGCCAGCTCACGACAAACCTCCGGGACTAGCGGGAGTCCGGGTCAAGAGACCCAGTACTTC.

The rearrangement links TRBV6-2 or TRBV6-3 to TRBJ2-5; D unclear. The CDR3 is made up of 11 amino acids. Germline lookup yields CDR1 MNHEY and CDR2 SVGEGT. The germline V and J ends were trimmed by 2 bases and 4 bases, with 2 bases remaining between them. CDR3 sequence reads: CASSYPETQYF. CDR3 DNA: TGTGCCAGCAGTTACCCAGAGACCCAGTACTTC.

As DNA, the CDR3 is TGTGCCAGCAGGACAGGGGGGATTTTCGAAGCTTTCTTT. It encodes CASRTGGIFEAFF. The chain combines TRBV5-6 with TRBJ1-1; 9 bases agree with TRBD1. J gave up 8 bases and V 5 bases, and 7 bases lay outside the gene matches. Germline lookup yields CDR1 SGHDT and CDR2 YYEEEE. This CDR3 region has 13 residues.

The rearrangement uses TRBV28 and TRBJ2-1, with TRBD2 identical over 9 bases. J lost 4 bases, V lost 4 bases, and 2 bases had no gene match. The CDR3 extends over 14 amino acids. Germline V gives CDR1 MDHEN, CDR2 SYDVKM. Here the CDR3 DNA reads TGTGCCAGCAGTTCTAGCGGGATTTACAATGAGCAGTTCTTC. This translates into CASSSSGIYNEQFF.

The chain couples TRBV19 to TRBJ2-3; D gene ambiguous. Deletions cut 7 bases from V and 1 base from J, with 12 bases between. CDR1 is LNHDA and CDR2 is SQIVND in the germline V gene (reference sequence). This CDR3 comprises 14 residues. The chain's CDR3 is CASTVGSGTDTQYF. The CDR3 DNA reads as TGTGCCAGTACCGTGGGGTCTGGCACAGATACGCAGTATTTT.

In regard to this clone: One end of the junction does not line up with germline, which may come from a read error. V is TRBV3-1 (or the pseudogene TRBV3-2) and J is TRBJ2-5; D may match TRBD1 or TRBD2 (6 bases each). The germline CDR1 and CDR2 sequences are LGHDT and YNNKEL (reference sequence). This CDR3 spans 12 amino acids. The CDR3 DNA follows: TGTGCCAGCAGCCAAAACGATCGAGGGGGGAACTTC. Amino acid sequence: CASSQNDRGGNF.

The J gene is TRBJ2-7, the V gene TRBV6-2 or TRBV6-3; D gene uncertain. Germline values: CDR1 MNHEY, CDR2 SVGEGT. The CDR3 has 11 residues. CDR3 protein: CVSSSLYEQYV. The CDR3 DNA is TGTGTCAGCAGTTCCCTCTACGAGCAGTACGTC.

V gene TRBV7-2 combines with J gene TRBJ1-2; D is ambiguous. CDR1 is SGHTA, CDR2 FQGNSA, per germline. CDR3 length: 13 amino acids. The V gene lost 5 bases and the J gene lost 4 bases, with 11 bases spanning the gap. This chain's CDR3 is CASSPWTVYGYTF. The CDR3 DNA follows: TGTGCCAGCAGCCCGTGGACGGTCTATGGCTACACCTTC.

This chain connects TRBV6-5 to TRBJ1-2; 7 bases match TRBD1. The CDR3 is 16 residues long. V shed 0 bases, J shed 4 bases, and the junction held 8 bases outside the gene matches. CDR1 MNHEY and CDR2 SVGAGI come from the germline V gene. CDR3 DNA: TGTGCCAGCAGTTACTCCGACAGGGTGGGGTTCTATGGCTACACCTTC. Translated, it gives CASSYSDRVGFYGYTF.

The J gene is TRBJ1-3, the V gene TRBV6-2 or TRBV6-3, with TRBD1 as a possible D gene (5 bases). The CDR3 contains 13 residues. V gave up 2 bases and J gave up 7 bases, with 9 bases separating them. Germline lookup yields CDR1 MNHEY and CDR2 SVGEGT. For the CDR3, the DNA is TGTGCCAGCAGTTACAGGGACTGGAACACCATATATTTT. It specifies CASSYRDWNTIYF.